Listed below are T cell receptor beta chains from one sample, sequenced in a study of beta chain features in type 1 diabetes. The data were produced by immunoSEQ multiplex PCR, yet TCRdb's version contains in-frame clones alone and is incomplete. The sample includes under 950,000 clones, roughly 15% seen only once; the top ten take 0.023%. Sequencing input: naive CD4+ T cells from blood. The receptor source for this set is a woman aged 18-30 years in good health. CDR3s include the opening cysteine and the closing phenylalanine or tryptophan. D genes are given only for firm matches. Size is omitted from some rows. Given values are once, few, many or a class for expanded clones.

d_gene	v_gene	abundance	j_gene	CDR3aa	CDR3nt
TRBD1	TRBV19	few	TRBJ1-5	CASSQYNRGYQPQHF	TGTGCCAGTAGTCAATACAACAGGGGCTATCAGCCCCAGCATTTT
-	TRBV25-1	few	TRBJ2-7	CASQKASTGVQYF	TGTGCCAGCCAAAAGGCGTCCACGGGCGTGCAGTACTTC
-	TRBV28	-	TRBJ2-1	CASSLDYSYNEQFF	TGTGCCAGCAGTTTGGACTACTCCTACAATGAGCAGTTCTTC
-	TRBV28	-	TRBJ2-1	CASRAGYTTYNEQFF	TGTGCCAGCAGGGCGGGCTATACCACCTACAATGAGCAGTTCTTC
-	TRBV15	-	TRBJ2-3	CATSRPRGTGDTQYF	TGTGCCACCAGCAGACCTAGGGGAACGGGGGATACGCAGTATTTT
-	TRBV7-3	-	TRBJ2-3	CASSLTSVGAGSQTDTQYF	TGTGCCAGCAGCTTAACGTCAGTCGGTGCCGGGAGCCAGACAGATACGCAGTATTTT
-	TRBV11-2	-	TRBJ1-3	CASSLDRGFGNTIYF	TGTGCCAGCAGCTTAGATCGAGGGTTCGGAAACACCATATATTTT
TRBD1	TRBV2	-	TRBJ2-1	CASSERGQGLWQFF	TGTGCCAGCAGCGAACGGGGACAGGGCTTATGGCAGTTCTTC
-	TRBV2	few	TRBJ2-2	CASRARINTGELFF	TGTGCCAGCAGGGCTAGGATTAACACCGGGGAGCTGTTTTTT
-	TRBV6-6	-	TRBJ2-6	CASSPTSSGANVLTF	TGTGCCAGCAGTCCAACATCGTCTGGGGCCAACGTCCTGACTTTC
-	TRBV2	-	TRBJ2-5	CASMLAQETQYF	TGTGCCAGCATGTTAGCACAAGAGACCCAGTACTTC
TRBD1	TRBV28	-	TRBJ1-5	CASSGQGAGNQPQHF	TGTGCCAGCAGTGGTCAGGGGGCGGGTAATCAGCCCCAGCATTTT
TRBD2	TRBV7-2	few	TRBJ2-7	CASSLAASGSREQYF	TGTGCCAGCAGCTTGGCGGCTAGCGGGAGTCGCGAGCAGTACTTC
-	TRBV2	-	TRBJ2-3	CASSAQGGDTQYF	TGTGCCAGCAGTGCCCAAGGGGGGGATACGCAGTATTTT
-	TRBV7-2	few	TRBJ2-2	CASSPGWRDTGELFF	TGTGCCAGCAGCCCAGGATGGAGGGACACCGGGGAGCTGTTTTTT
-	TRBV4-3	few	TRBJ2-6	CASSQDPRASGANVLTF	TGCGCCAGCAGCCAAGATCCCCGGGCATCTGGGGCCAACGTCCTGACTTTC
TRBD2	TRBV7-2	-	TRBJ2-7	CASSLGGTSGKYEQYF	TGTGCCAGCAGCTTAGGTGGGACTAGCGGGAAGTACGAGCAGTACTTC
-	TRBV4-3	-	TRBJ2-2	CASSRGGTNTGELFF	TGCGCCAGCAGCCGGGGAGGAACGAACACCGGGGAGCTGTTTTTT
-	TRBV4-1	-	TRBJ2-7	CASSQELPLAARSYEQYF	TGCGCCAGCAGCCAAGAGCTCCCCTTAGCTGCACGCTCCTACGAGCAGTACTTC
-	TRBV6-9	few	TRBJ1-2	CASSYAAWGRARGFVNYGYTF	TGTGCCAGCAGTTATGCCGCCTGGGGGAGAGCTCGGGGTTTTGTTAACTATGGCTACACCTTC
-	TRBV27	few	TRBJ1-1	CASSLRENTEAFF	TGTGCCAGCAGTTTGCGAGAGAACACTGAAGCTTTCTTT
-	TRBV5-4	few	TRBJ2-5	CASRRDVGEQETQYF	TGTGCCAGCAGACGGGACGTAGGAGAGCAAGAGACCCAGTACTTC
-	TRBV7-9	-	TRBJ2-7	CASSLGGVFSYEQYF	TGTGCCAGCAGCTTGGGCGGGGTCTTCTCCTACGAGCAGTACTTC
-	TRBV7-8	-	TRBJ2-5	CASSPAGGTYTRGAQYF	TGTGCCAGCAGCCCAGCCGGGGGGACCTATACCAGGGGCGCCCAGTACTTC
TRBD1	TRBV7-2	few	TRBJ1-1	CASSLQGQLNTEAFF	TGTGCCAGCAGCCTACAGGGACAGCTGAACACTGAAGCTTTCTTT
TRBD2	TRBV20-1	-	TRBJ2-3	CSPRSGNTQYF	TGCAGTCCCCGAAGCGGGAATACGCAGTATTTT
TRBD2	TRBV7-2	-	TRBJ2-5	CASSSNVPGLAGVSETQYF	TGTGCCAGCAGCTCCAACGTCCCGGGACTAGCGGGAGTTTCGGAGACCCAGTACTTC
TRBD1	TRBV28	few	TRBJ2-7	CASKQGVYSYEQYF	TGTGCCAGCAAACAGGGGGTGTACTCCTACGAGCAGTACTTC
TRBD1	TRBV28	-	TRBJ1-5	CASSSGTGGHQPQHF	TGTGCCAGCAGCTCCGGGACAGGGGGCCATCAGCCCCAGCATTTT
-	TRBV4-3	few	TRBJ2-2	CASSQDQLGAGGELFF	TGCGCCAGCAGCCAAGATCAATTAGGGGCAGGGGGGGAGCTGTTTTTT
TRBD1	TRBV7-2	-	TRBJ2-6	CASTPQGALGANVLTF	TGTGCCAGCACCCCACAGGGGGCGCTTGGGGCCAACGTCCTGACTTTC
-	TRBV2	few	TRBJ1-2	CASKTGPAYGYTF	TGTGCCAGCAAGACAGGACCCGCCTATGGCTACACCTTC
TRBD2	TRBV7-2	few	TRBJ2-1	CASSSPDGGRAAYNEQFF	TGTGCCAGCAGCTCCCCGGACGGCGGGAGGGCCGCTTACAATGAGCAGTTCTTC
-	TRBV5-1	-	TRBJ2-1	CASSPPQGGYNEQFF	TGCGCCAGCAGCCCCCCCCAGGGCGGATACAATGAGCAGTTCTTC
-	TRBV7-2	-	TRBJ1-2	CASSLAQGGFWGYTF	TGTGCCAGCAGCTTAGCACAGGGAGGGTTCTGGGGCTACACCTTC
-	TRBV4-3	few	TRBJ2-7	CASSQVAGPTYEQYF	TGCGCCAGCAGCCAAGTGGCGGGTCCGACCTACGAGCAGTACTTC
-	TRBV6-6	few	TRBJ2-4	CASSYGESPQYF	TGTGCCAGCAGTTACGGGGAATCTCCTCAGTACTTC
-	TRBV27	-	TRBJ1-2	CASSPRSPGYGYTF	TGTGCCAGCAGTCCCCGGTCCCCAGGCTATGGCTACACCTTC
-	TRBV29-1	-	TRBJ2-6	CSVSSGANVLTF	TGCAGCGTTAGCTCTGGGGCCAACGTCCTGACTTTC